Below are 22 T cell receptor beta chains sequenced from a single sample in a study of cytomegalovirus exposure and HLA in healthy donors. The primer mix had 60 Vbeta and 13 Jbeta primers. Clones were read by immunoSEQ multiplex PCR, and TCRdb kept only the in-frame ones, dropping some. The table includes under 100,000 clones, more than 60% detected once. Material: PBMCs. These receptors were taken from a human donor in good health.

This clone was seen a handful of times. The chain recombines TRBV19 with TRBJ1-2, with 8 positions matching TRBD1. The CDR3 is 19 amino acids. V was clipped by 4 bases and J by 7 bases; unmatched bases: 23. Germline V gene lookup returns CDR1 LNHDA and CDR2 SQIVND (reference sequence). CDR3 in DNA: TGTGCCAGTAGTACACAAAGCCCAGGGGGCGCGATTTCCCCGCGTGGCTACACCTTC. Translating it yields CASSTQSPGGAISPRGYTF.

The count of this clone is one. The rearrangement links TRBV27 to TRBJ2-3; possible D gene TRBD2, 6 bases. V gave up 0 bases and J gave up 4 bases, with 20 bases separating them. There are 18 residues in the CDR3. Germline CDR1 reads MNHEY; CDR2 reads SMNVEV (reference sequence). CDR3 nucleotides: TGTGCCAGCAGTTTATCTGACGGCTTGCGGGGTTCATCAGATACGCAGTATTTT. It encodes CASSLSDGLRGSSDTQYF.

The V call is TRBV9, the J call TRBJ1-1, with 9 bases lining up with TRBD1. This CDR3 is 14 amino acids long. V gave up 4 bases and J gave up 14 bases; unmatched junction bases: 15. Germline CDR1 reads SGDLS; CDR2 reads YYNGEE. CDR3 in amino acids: CASSSGTGRGILFF. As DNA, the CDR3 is TGTGCCAGCAGCTCAGGGACAGGGAGAGGTATCTTGTTCTTT.

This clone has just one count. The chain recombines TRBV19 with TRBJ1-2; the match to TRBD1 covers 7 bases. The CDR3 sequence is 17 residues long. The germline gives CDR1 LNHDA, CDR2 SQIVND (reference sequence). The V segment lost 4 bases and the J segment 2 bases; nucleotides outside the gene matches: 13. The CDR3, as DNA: TGTGCCAGTAGTAAAGACCCCGACAGGGTGAGGAACTATGGCTACACCTTC. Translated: CASSKDPDRVRNYGYTF.

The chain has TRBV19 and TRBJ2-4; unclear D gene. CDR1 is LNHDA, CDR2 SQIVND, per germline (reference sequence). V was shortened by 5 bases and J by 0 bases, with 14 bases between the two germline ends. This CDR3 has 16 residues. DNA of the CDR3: TGTGCCAGTAGTCCCCGCAGGTATCTAGCCAAAAACATTCAGTACTTC. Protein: CASSPRRYLAKNIQYF. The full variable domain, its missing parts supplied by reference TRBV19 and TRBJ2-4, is DGGITQSPKYLFRKEGQNVTLSCEQNLNHDAMYWYRQDPGQGLRLIYYSQIVNDFQKGDIAEGYSVSREKKESFPLTVTSAQKNPTAFYLCASSPRRYLAKNIQYFGAGTRLSVL.

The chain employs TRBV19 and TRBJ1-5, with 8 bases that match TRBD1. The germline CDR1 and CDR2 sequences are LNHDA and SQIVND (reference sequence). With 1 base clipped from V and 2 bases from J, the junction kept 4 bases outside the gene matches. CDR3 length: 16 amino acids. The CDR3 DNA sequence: TGTGCCAGTAGTATAGGGACAGGGACGGGCAATCAGCCCCAGCATTTT. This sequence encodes CASSIGTGTGNQPQHF.

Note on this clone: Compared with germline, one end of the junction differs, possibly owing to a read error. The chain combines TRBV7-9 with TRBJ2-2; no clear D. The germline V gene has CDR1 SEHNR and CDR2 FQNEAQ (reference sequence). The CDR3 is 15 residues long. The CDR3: CSSSSDLADTGELFF. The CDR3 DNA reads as TGTTCCAGCAGCTCAGACCTGGCGGACACCGGGGAGCTGTTTTTT.

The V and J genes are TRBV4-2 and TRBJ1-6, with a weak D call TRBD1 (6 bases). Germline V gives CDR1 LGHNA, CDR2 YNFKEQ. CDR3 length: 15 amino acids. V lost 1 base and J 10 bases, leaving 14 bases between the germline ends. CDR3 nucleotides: TGTGCCAGCAGCCAAGTACAGGGCAATGACTCACCCCTCCACTTT. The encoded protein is CASSQVQGNDSPLHF.

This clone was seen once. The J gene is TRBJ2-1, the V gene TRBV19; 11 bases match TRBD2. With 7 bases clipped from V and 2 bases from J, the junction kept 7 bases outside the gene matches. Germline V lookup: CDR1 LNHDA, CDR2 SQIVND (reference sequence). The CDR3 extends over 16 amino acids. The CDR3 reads CASTLSGGAAYNEQFF. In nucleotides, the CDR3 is TGTGCCAGTACCCTTAGCGGGGGGGCGGCCTACAATGAGCAGTTCTTC.

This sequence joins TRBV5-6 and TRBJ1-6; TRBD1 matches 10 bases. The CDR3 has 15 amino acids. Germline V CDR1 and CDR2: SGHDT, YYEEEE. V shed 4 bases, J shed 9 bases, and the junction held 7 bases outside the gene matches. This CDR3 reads CASSLGQGVGSPLHF. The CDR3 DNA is TGTGCCAGCAGCCTCGGACAGGGGGTCGGTTCACCCCTCCACTTT.

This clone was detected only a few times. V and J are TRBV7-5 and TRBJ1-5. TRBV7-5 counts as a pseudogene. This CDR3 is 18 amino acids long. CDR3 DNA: TGTGTCAGAAGCCCAAATTTAGGGGGGGCATATAGCAATCAGCCCCAGCATTTT. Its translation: CVRSPNLGGAYSNQPQHF.

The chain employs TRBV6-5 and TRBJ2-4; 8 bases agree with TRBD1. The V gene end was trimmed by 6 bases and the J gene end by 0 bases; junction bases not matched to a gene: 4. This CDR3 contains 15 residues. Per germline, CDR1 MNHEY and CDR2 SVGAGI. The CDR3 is CASSRGPGAKNIQYF. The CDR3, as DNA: TGTGCCAGCAGCAGGGGGCCTGGAGCCAAAAACATTCAGTACTTC.

CDR3 sequence: CASSSTVARGNEQFF. The DNA of the CDR3 is TGTGCCAGCAGCTCAACTGTCGCCCGGGGCAATGAGCAGTTCTTC. This chain uses TRBV2 with TRBJ2-1; the D gene is possibly TRBD2 (5 bases). This CDR3 is 15 amino acids long. With 6 bases removed from V and 6 bases from J, the gap between germline ends came to 18 bases. Germline CDR1 reads SNHLY; CDR2 reads FYNNEI.

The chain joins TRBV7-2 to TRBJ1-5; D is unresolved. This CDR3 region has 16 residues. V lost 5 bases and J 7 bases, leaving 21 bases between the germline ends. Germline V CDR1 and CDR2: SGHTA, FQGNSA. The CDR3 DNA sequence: TGTGCCAGCAGCCACCTCGGGGAGGGTCTTAACCAGCCCCAGCATTTT. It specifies CASSHLGEGLNQPQHF.

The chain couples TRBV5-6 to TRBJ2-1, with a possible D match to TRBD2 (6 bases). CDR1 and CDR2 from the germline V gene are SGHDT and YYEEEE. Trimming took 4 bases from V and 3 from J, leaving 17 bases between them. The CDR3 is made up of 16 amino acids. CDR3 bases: TGTGCCAGCAGCACGGAGGGACCCGCGGTCTACAATGAGCAGTTCTTC. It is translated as CASSTEGPAVYNEQFF.

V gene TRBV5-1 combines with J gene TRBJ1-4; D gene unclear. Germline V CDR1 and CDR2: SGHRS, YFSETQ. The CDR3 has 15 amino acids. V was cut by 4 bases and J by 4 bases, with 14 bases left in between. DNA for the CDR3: TGCGCCAGCAGCCCCCAGAACGCCCTTAATGAAAAACTGTTTTTT. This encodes CASSPQNALNEKLFF.

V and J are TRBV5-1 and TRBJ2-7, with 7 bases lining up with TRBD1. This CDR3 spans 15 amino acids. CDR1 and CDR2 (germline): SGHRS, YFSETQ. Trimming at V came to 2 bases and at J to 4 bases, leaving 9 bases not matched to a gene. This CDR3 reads CASSLGQVGLYEQYF. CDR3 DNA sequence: TGCGCCAGCAGCTTAGGACAGGTTGGTCTATACGAGCAGTACTTC.

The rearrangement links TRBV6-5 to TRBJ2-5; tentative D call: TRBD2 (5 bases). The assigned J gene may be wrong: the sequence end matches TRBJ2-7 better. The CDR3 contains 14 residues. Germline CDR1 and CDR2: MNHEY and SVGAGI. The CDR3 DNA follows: TGTGCCAGCGCCCGGCTGAATCGGGGTTCCGAGCAGTACTTC. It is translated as CASARLNRGSEQYF.

The CDR3 DNA follows: TGTGCCAGCAGTGAATCTGGGACACACTCCCTCCACTTT. Translating it yields CASSESGTHSLHF. V gene TRBV6-1 combines with J gene TRBJ1-6; D might be TRBD1 (6 bases). The CDR3 contains 13 residues. Germline assignment: CDR1 MNHNS and CDR2 SASEGT. V was shortened by 2 bases and J by 14 bases, with 13 bases between the two germline ends.

The CDR3 sequence is CASGLIGTSTYEQFF. For the CDR3, the DNA is TGTGCCAGCGGTCTTATTGGGACTAGCACCTATGAGCAGTTCTTC. The chain joins TRBV5-6 to TRBJ2-1; 9 bases match TRBD2. V lost 7 bases, J lost 8 bases, and 13 bases stayed unmatched. CDR3 length equals 15 residues. The germline V gene has CDR1 SGHDT and CDR2 YYEEEE.

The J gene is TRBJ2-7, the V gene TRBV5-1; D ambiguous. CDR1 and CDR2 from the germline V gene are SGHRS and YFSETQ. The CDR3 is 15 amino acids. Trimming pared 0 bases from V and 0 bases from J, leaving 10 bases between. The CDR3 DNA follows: TGCGCCAGCAGCTTGGGGGCCAGCACCTCCTACGAGCAGTACTTC. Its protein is CASSLGASTSYEQYF.

In nucleotides, the CDR3 is TGTGCCAGCAGCTTAGTGGTTAGCGGGTTTGGGAATACGCAGTATTTT. It encodes CASSLVVSGFGNTQYF. The V call is TRBV7-6, the J call TRBJ2-3; 7 nucleotides align to TRBD2. Germline V CDR1 and CDR2: SGHVS, FNYEAQ. The CDR3 sequence is 16 residues long. V gave up 1 base and J gave up 7 bases; unmatched junction bases: 11.